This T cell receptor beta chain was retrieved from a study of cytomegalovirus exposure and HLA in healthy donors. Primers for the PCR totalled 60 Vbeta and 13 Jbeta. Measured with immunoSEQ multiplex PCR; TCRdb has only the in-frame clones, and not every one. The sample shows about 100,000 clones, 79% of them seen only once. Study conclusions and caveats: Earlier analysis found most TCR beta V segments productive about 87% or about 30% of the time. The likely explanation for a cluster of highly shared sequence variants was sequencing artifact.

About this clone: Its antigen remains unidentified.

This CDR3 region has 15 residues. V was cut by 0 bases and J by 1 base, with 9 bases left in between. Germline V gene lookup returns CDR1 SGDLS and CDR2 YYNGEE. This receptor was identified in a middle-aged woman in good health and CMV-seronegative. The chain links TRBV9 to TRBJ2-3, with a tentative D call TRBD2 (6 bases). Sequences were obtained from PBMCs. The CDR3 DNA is TGTGCCAGCAGCGTAGGTGGAGGGGGCACAGATACGCAGTATTTT. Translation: CASSVGGGGTDTQYF.